One sample yielded the 14 T cell receptor beta chains listed below, sequenced in a study of blood T cell repertoires in COVID-19 (dated by TCRdb to about 2020). Preparation of the library involved the immunoSEQ multiplex PCR assay. This is the immuneACCESS table as TCRdb keeps it, with only in-frame sequences that have V and J called. A part of the clones is gone; compared with another copy, unresolved V genes explain less than half, and the rest is unexplained. The sample includes 210,000 or so clones, with around 85% observed a single time. Clones ranked in the top ten supply about 13% of the sample. Sequencing input: peripheral blood. These receptors came from a man aged 50 or older who had recovered from COVID-19.

The chain recombines TRBV11-3 with TRBJ2-1, with 12 bases lining up with TRBD2. The ends lost 5 bases at V and 8 bases at J; junction bases unmatched: 7. CDR3 length: 15 residues. CDR1 is SGHNT and CDR2 is YENEEA in the germline V gene. In nucleotides, the CDR3 is TGTGCCAGCAGCGTGACTAGCGGGAGCTCGGATGAGCAGTTCTTC. Protein product: CASSVTSGSSDEQFF. The entire variable domain, with the rest obtained from reference TRBV11-3 and TRBJ2-1, is as follows: EAGVVQSPRYKIIEKKQPVAFWCNPISGHNTLYWYLQNLGQGPELLIRYENEEAVDDSQLPKDRFSAERLKGVDSTLKIQPAELGDSAVYLCASSVTSGSSDEQFFGPGTRLTVL.

This clone was counted between two and nine times. The CDR3 loop reads CASSPGEQGLGELFF. The CDR3 coding sequence is TGTGCCAGCTCACCCGGTGAACAGGGCCTAGGGGAGCTGTTTTTT. This sequence joins TRBV18 and TRBJ2-2; perhaps TRBD1 as D (6 bases). Trimming stripped 3 bases from V and 8 bases from J, with 16 bases between. The CDR3 is 15 amino acids. Germline V gene lookup returns CDR1 KGHSH and CDR2 LQKENI.

The chain recombines TRBV14 with TRBJ2-7; 7 nucleotides match TRBD1. V shed 6 bases, J shed 3 bases, and the junction held 17 bases outside the gene matches. The CDR3 covers 17 residues. CDR1 is SGHDN and CDR2 is FVKESK in the germline V gene. CDR3 protein: CASSPTVYRDSDYEQYF. The CDR3 DNA reads as TGTGCCAGCAGTCCGACAGTCTACAGGGACAGTGACTACGAGCAGTACTTC.

V usage is TRBV6-6 and J usage is TRBJ1-6, with TRBD1 matching 7 bases. Germline lookup yields CDR1 MNHNY and CDR2 SVGAGI (reference sequence). The V segment lost 5 bases and the J segment 5 bases; nucleotides outside the gene matches: 27. The CDR3 covers 22 residues. The CDR3 region has the DNA TGTGCCAGCAGTCCCGGCGCCCTCCGACAGGGAAGGCACGAATCCGATAATTCACCCCTCCACTTT. Translation gives CASSPGALRQGRHESDNSPLHF.

V usage is TRBV7-8 and J usage is TRBJ1-5, with TRBD1 matching over 7 bases. Trimming cost V 4 bases and J 11 bases; bases outside gene matches: 20. The germline gives CDR1 SGHVS, CDR2 FQNEAQ. The CDR3 consists of 17 residues. Here the CDR3 DNA reads TGTGCCAGCAGCTATCGCGGGACCGGGACAGCATGGTCCGCCCAGCATTTT. Its protein product is CASSYRGTGTAWSAQHF.

V is TRBV27 and J is TRBJ1-1; TRBD1 aligns across 8 bases. V lost 5 bases to trimming and J lost 4 bases; unmatched junction nucleotides: 9. The CDR3 sequence is 15 residues long. Germline loops: CDR1 MNHEY, CDR2 SMNVEV (reference sequence). CDR3 coding DNA: TGTGCCAGCAGTCCTTCGACAGGGGTGGTCACTGAAGCTTTCTTT. Protein: CASSPSTGVVTEAFF.

The gene calls are TRBV7-8 and TRBJ1-2; D possibly corresponds to TRBD1 (5 bases). CDR1 SGHVS and CDR2 FQNEAQ come from the germline V gene. The CDR3 covers 14 residues. V was pared by 1 base and J by 8 bases, with 14 bases between. CDR3 in DNA: TGTGCCAGCAGCTTAGACGTCAGGGCGGGGGGCTACACCTTC. This codes for CASSLDVRAGGYTF.

This chain connects TRBV7-2 to TRBJ2-2; 14 bases agree with TRBD2. The CDR3 extends over 16 amino acids. V dropped 7 bases and J dropped 3; count of bases not matched to a gene: 4. Germline lookup yields CDR1 SGHTA and CDR2 FQGNSA. In DNA, the CDR3 is TGTGCCAGCAACCGACTAGCGGGAGGGGACACCGGGGAGCTGTTTTTT. Translating gives CASNRLAGGDTGELFF.

V gene TRBV4-2 combines with J gene TRBJ1-4, with 7 nucleotides matching TRBD1. V was clipped by 4 bases and J by 5 bases; unmatched bases: 7. The CDR3 is 15 residues long. CDR1 LGHNA and CDR2 YNFKEQ come from the germline V gene. The CDR3 spells CASSRDRDQNEKLFF. The DNA of the CDR3 is TGTGCCAGCAGCCGCGACAGGGACCAAAATGAAAAACTGTTTTTT.

The rearrangement joins TRBV5-1 to TRBJ2-7; a weak D match, TRBD1 (6 bases). The germline V and J ends were trimmed by 4 bases and 3 bases, with 17 bases remaining between them. CDR1 SGHRS and CDR2 YFSETQ come from the germline V gene. The CDR3 consists of 15 residues. The CDR3 DNA reads TGCGCCAGCAGCCCGGCCGGGACAATGGGCTACGAGCAGTACTTC. It is translated as CASSPAGTMGYEQYF.

This chain uses TRBV7-9 with TRBJ2-7; TRBD1 matches at 10 bases. Germline loops: CDR1 SEHNR, CDR2 FQNEAQ (reference sequence). V was pared by 7 bases and J by 3 bases, with 6 bases of the junction left unmatched. This CDR3 is built from 14 residues. CDR3 amino acids: CASNLGQGGYEQYF. The CDR3 nucleotides read TGTGCCAGCAACCTCGGACAGGGGGGCTACGAGCAGTACTTC.

This clone was seen just once. This chain uses TRBV27 with TRBJ2-5; 11 bases fit TRBD2. V trimming: 4 bases; J trimming: 3 bases; junction bases outside the gene matches: 4. Germline values: CDR1 MNHEY, CDR2 SMNVEV (reference sequence). The CDR3 has 15 amino acids. CDR3 in amino acids: CASSSLAGAKETQYF. The CDR3 DNA is TGTGCCAGCAGTTCACTAGCGGGAGCGAAAGAGACCCAGTACTTC.

The chain combines TRBV28 with TRBJ2-7, with D perhaps matching TRBD2 (5 bases). The ends were cut back, 6 bases at V and 3 bases at J, with 12 bases in the middle. From germline, CDR1 is MDHEN and CDR2 SYDVKM. There are 13 residues in the CDR3. In DNA form, the CDR3 reads TGTGCCAGCAGGCCCACTAGGCTCTACGAGCAGTACTTC. Translated, it gives CASRPTRLYEQYF.

This sequence joins TRBV7-9 and TRBJ2-7; 8 nucleotides match TRBD2. CDR3 length: 16 amino acids. V lost 4 bases, J lost 3 bases, and 11 bases stayed unmatched. Germline V gene lookup returns CDR1 SEHNR and CDR2 FQNEAQ (reference sequence). The CDR3 sequence is CASSSLPQRGFYEQYF. DNA of the CDR3: TGTGCCAGCAGCTCCCTCCCCCAGCGGGGGTTCTACGAGCAGTACTTC.